Reported below is one TCR beta chain. The CDR3 spans 12 residues. Unmatched junction bases numbered 2, after V lost 3 bases and J lost 8 bases. Germline loops: CDR1 MDHEN, CDR2 SYDVKM. The sample is drawn from a study of blood T cell repertoires in COVID-19. Study at large: T cells, B-cell-depleted T cells, or PBMCs supplied cDNA or gDNA.

Per the original data handling: Estimation of nucleated cell counts relied on the amplification of reference gene primers. Using immunoSEQ multiplex PCR, the repertoire was profiled, and TCRdb retains in-frame clones only, with some absent. The DNA was the basis for D and trimming; V, J and clone size are from that table. This sample has about 190,000 clones, with around 82% found just once. Participants were aged roughly 18 to 100 years from some 24 US areas. The rearrangement uses TRBV28 and TRBJ1-2; 8 nucleotides match TRBD1. The sequence was obtained from a woman aged 45-59 years with acute COVID-19. The sequenced sample consisted of PBMCs or T cells enriched from blood (not recorded which). CDR3 in amino acids: CASSLDRDGYTF. CDR3 bases: TGTGCCAGCAGTTTGGACAGGGACGGCTACACCTTC.